Listed below are T cell receptor beta chains from one sample, sequenced in a study of blood T cell repertoires in COVID-19. Clones were read by immunoSEQ multiplex PCR, and TCRdb kept only the in-frame ones, dropping some. The sample carries around 280,000 clones, around nine tenths recorded once. Input material: PBMCs or T cells enriched from blood (not recorded which). The receptors originated from a woman aged 35 to 49 who had recovered from COVID-19. Each CDR3 is given without its conserved first and last residue.

v_call cdr3_aa
TRBV18 ASSPVKQGNYGYT
TRBV18 ASSPSSWDSPYEQY
TRBV2 ASSTTGGANEKLF
TRBV4-1 ASSQDSQQGNEQY
TRBV5-1 ASSSDSPILEAF
TRBV13 ASRTGAGANVLT
TRBV19 ASSQPSRTGQETQY
TRBV24-1 ATSDWTGTSGIRSSYNEQF
TRBV5-8 ASSLEDGSWETQY
TRBV18 ASSAGQASNQPQH
TRBV11-3 ASSSTGANEQF
TRBV15 ATHRGVEFGGTEAF
TRBV6-4 ASRKVNSAVNEQF
TRBV19 ASSIVSGGSNQPQH
TRBV29-1 SGRDRGSTDTQY
TRBV28 ASSLEGRDTQY
TRBV13 ASSIISRWSGSTDTQY
TRBV18 ASSELGVDSPLH
TRBV5-1 ASSSLTDTQY
TRBV28 ASTAVWARQAGELF
TRBV7-9 ASTSVGTSQEAF
TRBV7-2 ASSGLAGPDTQY
TRBV7-2 ASSPRTSGIRHEQF
TRBV5-8 ASSSTGDGYNEQF
TRBV28 ASSPGQGIGGELF
TRBV11-1 ASSLARRVQETQY
TRBV6-4 ASSDSVLAAPTETQY
TRBV6-5 ASGAAGGSYNEQF
TRBV28 ASSIGTETAHEQY
TRBV4-2 ASSLTTGRYEQY
TRBV11-3 ASSRGIHNEQF
TRBV7-2 ASSSLGIATKETQY
TRBV6-2/TRBV6-3 ASSWNRNTEAF
TRBV19 ASSIWAGEGYT
TRBV25-1 ASSLGLWQTSTDTQY
TRBV12-3/TRBV12-4 ASSSTYNTEAF
TRBV3-1/TRBV3-2 ASSTKGAGGSHEQY
TRBV7-9 ASSPAGGLSTYNEQF
TRBV20-1 SASRTGREPQH
TRBV19 ASKQGEKLF
TRBV27 ASSFSRDSYGYT
TRBV19 ASSIDSWVRNQPQH
TRBV9 ASSVSPSDNEQF
TRBV6-2/TRBV6-3 ASSYSGTLKNQPQH
TRBV3-1/TRBV3-2 ASSQDGRGAGDSTDTQY
TRBV4-3 ASSQDVGDEQF
TRBV7-2 ASSPGWGPHYEQY
TRBV19 ASSLSGQETQY
TRBV3-1/TRBV3-2 ASSQDQDNEQF
TRBV5-6 ASSLVQGTDTQY
TRBV14 ASSPTLAGGTYEQY
TRBV24-1 ATSDHGTGGDQPQH
TRBV5-6 ASSPGGVRYEQY
TRBV6-2/TRBV6-3 ASSYMRASTDTQY
TRBV7-2 ASSPPGGSYNEQF